This TCR beta chain is from a study of blood T cell repertoires in COVID-19 (dated by TCRdb to 2019 to 2021). For context, the study as a whole: Samples covering the acute and convalescent phases of COVID-19 were provided by collaborators in the United States, Italy and Spain. The material from the prospective study consisted of cDNA or gDNA derived from T cells, B-cell-depleted T cells, or PBMCs. Deeply sampled blood TCRbeta repertoires from subjects exposed to, actively infected with, or recovered from COVID-19 were included in the dataset. The repertoires were made available in a free public database intended to serve as a resource for research on the immune response to SARS-CoV-2. Samples came from the ongoing ImmuneRACE study (first 160 participants) plus 1,254 subjects from 6 global collaborators. Sample metadata almost always included a de-identified subject ID, COVID-19 status, age in years and sex. Where available, HLA class I and class II types were taken from metadata supplied by the sample provider and were not determined by assay-based typing.

Each collaborating institution followed its own protocols to collect whole blood in K2EDTA tubes. Collaborator samples were shipped for TCRbeta analysis as frozen whole blood, isolated PBMCs, or DNA extracted from either sample type. A remark on this clone: Its antigen is unknown. Base qualities are missing; no much larger clone stands one base away.

Here is what the overall study found, with its caveats: The quantity of clinical and demographic metadata differed by source and by participant and was supplied without curation.

TCRbeta CDR3 regions were amplified from genomic DNA by means of the immunoSEQ Assay, a bias-controlled multiplex PCR. In the authors' own workflow: Within the assay, amplification of reference gene primers was used to estimate how many nucleated cells each sample contained. To quantify the absolute abundance of each unique TCRbeta CDR3 rearrangement, sequence reads were collapsed and filtered. For each sample, productive Simpson clonality was calculated as the square root of Simpson's diversity index over productive rearrangements. The immuneACCESS repertoire file appears here via TCRdb, limited to in-frame rearrangements. These files lack a portion of the clones; in checked studies, under half of the deficit traces to unresolved V genes, and the cause of the others is not known. The D gene and trimming were derived from the DNA, and the V and J assignments and clone size from that table. In all, the sample holds around 270,000 clones, and around four fifths of those were seen once. The top ten hold 3.5% to 5% of the sample.

Sequencing input: peripheral blood. The sequence was collected from a man between 60 and 70 years old with acute or convalescent COVID-19.

CDR3 sequence: CASSLAGRQGTEKLFF. The sequenced DNA is TGTGCCAGCAGCTTAGCTGGGAGACAGGGCACGGAAAAACTGTTTTTT. Recombination joined TRBV11-2 with TRBJ1-4, with TRBD1 identical over 7 junction bases. Sequences SGHAT (CDR1) and FQNNGV (CDR2) are obtained from the germline V gene. The junction shows trimming of 1 base on V and 8 bases on J, and the gene matches do not reach 10 bases of it. From its cysteine to its phenylalanine, the CDR3 spans 16 amino acids. Left in the record is the CDR3 DNA by itself, 48 bases read in frame from the first base.